Listed below are T cell receptor beta chains from one sample, sequenced in a study of CD8+ T cells in alopecia areata. Libraries were prepared by immunoSEQ multiplex PCR; TCRdb keeps only in-frame clonotypes and omits some of them. The profile shows 90,000 to 120,000 clones, less than 90% of them singletons. The sequences come from CD8+ T cells sorted from blood, collected at week 24, from a patient treated with tofacitinib. These receptors all stem from a human donor with alopecia areata. Both conserved end residues are trimmed from each CDR3. Clone size is not always given. Where it is, it says once, few, many or a class for expanded clones.

cdr3_aa clone_size v_call
ASSQRGNNEQF NA TRBV6-5
ASSPTTVASNQPQH NA TRBV18
ASALALNYGYT NA TRBV12-5
ASSPGHISEQY NA TRBV19
AISGSNRDHIQY NA TRBV10-3
SVERGDYNEQF few TRBV29-1
ASRARGGPDYEQF NA TRBV27
ASSHVGGIETQY NA TRBV25-1
ASSLQGGRTEAF NA TRBV27
ASSLYGNYEQY NA TRBV5-1
ASSATGYGRAF NA TRBV2
ASSDWNTEAF NA TRBV6-1
ASSPETGLGAF NA TRBV6-5
SAVQDSTDTQY NA TRBV29-1
ASSPPGQGWQF NA TRBV13
ASSQWTGGSYNEQF NA TRBV4-3
ASSVYQGAMETQY NA TRBV27
ASSLSRGSSGNTIY NA TRBV27
ASSGLEQF NA TRBV25-1
ASSPGTGSYEQY NA TRBV4-1
ASAGTGVDEQF once TRBV5-1